Below are 29 T cell receptor beta chains sequenced from a single sample in a study of T cells in Graves' hyperthyroidism and ophthalmopathy. What was amplified from RNA transcripts were TCR beta CDR3 regions. HTBI primers were the set used in a first-round RT-PCR of the TCR CDR3. MiXCR was run by TCRdb on the multiplex PCR reads, yielding one entry per CDR3 protein. The sample consists of 400,000 to 600,000 distinct CDR3 sequences, 15% to 20% of them appearing once. Sequenced: blood. Receptors originate from a woman in her twenties or thirties with Graves' ophthalmopathy.

This rearrangement joins TRBV20-1 to TRBJ2-4; no reliable D call. V was trimmed by 3 bases and J by 0 bases, leaving 6 bases between them. Germline V gives CDR1 DFQATT, CDR2 SNEGSKA (reference sequence). The CDR3 length is 13 residues. As DNA, the CDR3 is TGCAGTGCTAGCGGGCTAGCCAAAAACATTCAGTACTTC. Amino acids: CSASGLAKNIQYF.

This clonotype was observed at least ten times. The chain recombines TRBV5-1 with TRBJ2-5, with D possibly matching TRBD2 (5 bases). The germline gives CDR1 SGHRS, CDR2 YFSETQ. The ends were cut back, 4 bases at V and 5 bases at J, with 21 bases in the middle. The CDR3 is made up of 16 amino acids. The CDR3 sequence: CASSPSGSGPIETQYF. In DNA form, the CDR3 reads TGCGCCAGCAGCCCAAGTGGGAGCGGTCCGATCGAGACCCAGTACTTC.

The chain couples TRBV10-2 to TRBJ2-2; perhaps TRBD2 as D (6 bases). The CDR3 extends over 15 amino acids. Trimming took 0 bases from V and 5 from J, leaving 10 bases between them. Germline V gene lookup returns CDR1 WSHSY and CDR2 SAAADI. In DNA form, the CDR3 reads TGCGCCAGCAGTGAGTCTAGCGGAGCGACCGGGGAGCTGTTTTTT. It translates to CASSESSGATGELFF.

This clonotype occurred many times. This chain connects TRBV27 to TRBJ1-1; D is unclear. In germline, CDR1 is MNHEY, CDR2 SMNVEV (reference sequence). The CDR3 runs to 13 residues. Between the trimmed V and J ends, which lost 2 bases and 5 bases, there was a span of 9 bases. The CDR3 bases are TGTGCCAGCAGTTTACAATGGCTTACTGAAGCTTTCTTT. It yields the protein CASSLQWLTEAFF.

This clonotype has a handful of counts. V gene TRBV10-2 combines with J gene TRBJ2-7; TRBD1 aligns across 9 bases. V lost 6 bases and J lost 2; bases outside the gene matches: 5. CDR3 size: 14 residues. Germline CDR1 and CDR2: WSHSY and SAAADI. The CDR3 here is CASRTGDRAYEQYF. CDR3 in DNA: TGCGCCAGCAGAACCGGGGACAGGGCCTACGAGCAGTACTTC.

This clonotype was observed many times. The chain recombines TRBV12-3 or TRBV12-4 with TRBJ2-1; 9 nucleotides match TRBD1. This CDR3 is 15 amino acids long. J gave up 8 bases and V 3 bases, and 8 bases lay outside the gene matches. Here the CDR3 reads CASSFTGQGFDEQFF. The CDR3 DNA is TGTGCCAGCAGTTTTACGGGACAGGGTTTCGATGAGCAGTTCTTC.

This clonotype was counted only a few times. The genes are TRBV20-1 and TRBJ2-3; D unclear. Germline V CDR1 and CDR2: DFQATT, SNEGSKA (reference sequence). V gave up 4 bases and J gave up 2 bases, with 19 bases separating them. CDR3 size: 16 residues. The CDR3 bases are TGCAGTGCTATTTGGCGGTCGAACTCGGCCACAGATACGCAGTATTTT. The encoded protein is CSAIWRSNSATDTQYF.

This CDR3 reads CASSQGQGLNYYNSPLHF. The CDR3, as DNA: TGTGCCAGCAGCCAGGGACAGGGTCTTAACTATTATAATTCACCCCTCCACTTT. This chain connects TRBV7-2 to TRBJ1-6, with TRBD1 matching 9 bases. Germline CDR1 is SGHTA and CDR2 is FQGNSA. V was clipped by 5 bases and J by 4 bases; unmatched bases: 12. The length of the CDR3 is 18 residues.

This clonotype was counted at least ten times. The gene calls are TRBV7-2 and TRBJ2-7; D remains ambiguous. The CDR3 has 12 residues. Per germline, CDR1 SGHTA and CDR2 FQGNSA. Trimming took off 3 bases at V and 3 bases at J, with 6 bases between the two ends. The DNA for the CDR3 is TGTGCCAGCAGCTTGATTTACTACGAGCAGTACTTC. Its translation is CASSLIYYEQYF.

The chain carries TRBV12-3 or TRBV12-4 and TRBJ2-3, with D perhaps matching TRBD1 or TRBD2 (6 bases each). CDR3 length equals 14 residues. Trimming stripped 3 bases from V and 6 bases from J, with 13 bases between. The CDR3 reads CASSLSQGGDTQYF. Written as DNA, the CDR3 is TGTGCCAGCAGTTTGTCACAGGGAGGCGATACGCAGTATTTT.

This clonotype was counted only a few times. The DNA for the CDR3 is TGTGCCAGCAGCGTGACAGTTTACGAGCAGTACTTC. Protein: CASSVTVYEQYF. The V and J genes are TRBV12-3 or TRBV12-4 and TRBJ2-7, with a possible D match to TRBD1 (5 bases). The CDR3 sequence is 12 residues long. V gave up 6 bases and J gave up 4 bases, with 10 bases separating them.

The rearrangement joins TRBV5-4 to TRBJ2-2, with 11 bases that match TRBD2. The CDR3 length is 17 residues. In germline, CDR1 is SGHNT, CDR2 YYREEE (reference sequence). The V segment lost 3 bases and the J segment 0 bases; nucleotides outside the gene matches: 4. CDR3 DNA: TGTGCCAGCAGCTCAACTAGCGGGAGAGCGAACACCGGGGAGCTGTTTTTT. Its protein product is CASSSTSGRANTGELFF.

CDR3 DNA: TGCAGTGCTTCGACGGGACTAACCTACGAGCAGTACTTC. The encoded protein is CSASTGLTYEQYF. The rearrangement joins TRBV20-1 to TRBJ2-7; TRBD2 matches at 7 bases. Germline-derived CDR1 and CDR2 are DFQATT and SNEGSKA (reference sequence). The CDR3 runs to 13 residues. The ends lost 5 bases at V and 2 bases at J; junction bases unmatched: 6.

The chain is built from TRBV29-1 and TRBJ2-2; TRBD2 matches 8 bases. J lost 6 bases, V lost 4 bases, and 10 bases had no gene match. CDR3 size: 15 residues. The germline V gene has CDR1 SQVTM and CDR2 ANQGSEA. DNA of the CDR3: TGCAGCGTTGCCGTTGGACTAGCTGACGCCGGGGAGCTGTTTTTT. It specifies CSVAVGLADAGELFF.

This clonotype was seen a handful of times. This chain joins TRBV13 and TRBJ2-1; tentatively, D is TRBD1 or TRBD2 (5 bases each). The CDR3 is 15 amino acids. Trimming took 4 bases from V and 6 from J, leaving 16 bases between them. Germline V lookup: CDR1 PRHDT, CDR2 FYEKMQ (reference sequence). As DNA, the CDR3 is TGTGCCAGCAGCTCCCCGGGACCCTTATTCAATGAGCAGTTCTTC. This codes for CASSSPGPLFNEQFF.

Concerning this clonotype itself: One end of the junction is discordant with germline, which a read error may explain. This chain links TRBV15 with TRBJ2-1; 7 bases line up with TRBD1. The V gene's germline CDR1 is LNHNV and CDR2 YYDKDF (reference sequence). The CDR3 totals 16 residues. The DNA of the CDR3 is TGTGCCACCAGCCGACAGGGCTCTGGTTCCTACAATGAGCAGCTCTTC. Encoded protein: CATSRQGSGSYNEQLF.

This clonotype was detected many times. V gene TRBV20-1 combines with J gene TRBJ2-7; TRBD2 aligns across 7 bases. Trimming cost V 3 bases and J 4 bases; bases outside gene matches: 0. This CDR3 has 11 residues. In germline, CDR1 is DFQATT, CDR2 SNEGSKA (reference sequence). The CDR3 coding sequence is TGCAGTGCTAGCGGGAGGTACGAGCAGTACTTC. Amino acids: CSASGRYEQYF.

For this clonotype: The CDR3 end shows no conserved phenylalanine or tryptophan, and so a read error is likely. The rearrangement uses TRBV20-1 and TRBJ2-7; D is uncertain. V dropped 2 bases and J dropped 0 bases, with 8 bases sitting between them. Germline V gives CDR1 DFQATT, CDR2 SNEGSKA (reference sequence). The CDR3 sequence is 13 residues long. This CDR3 is CSARTVNSYEQYL. The DNA of the CDR3 is TGCAGTGCTAGAACGGTTAACTCCTACGAGCAGTACCTC.

This clonotype occurred a few times. The rearrangement uses TRBV24-1 and TRBJ2-2, with D possibly matching TRBD2 (6 bases). The CDR3 has 14 amino acids. Germline V lookup: CDR1 KGHDR, CDR2 SFDVKD. Deletions cut 1 base from V and 7 bases from J, with 9 bases between. The CDR3 DNA reads as TGTGCCACCAGTGATTTCGGAGGGAGCGGGGAGCTGTTTTTT. Its translation is CATSDFGGSGELFF.

The CDR3 region is CASSQETEYTGELFF. For the CDR3, the DNA is TGTGCCAGCAGCCAAGAAACGGAATACACCGGGGAGCTGTTTTTT. This chain joins TRBV4-2 and TRBJ2-2; the D is unclear. Trimming removed 0 bases from V and 3 bases from J, with 8 bases in between. Germline V gene sequence: CDR1 LGHNA, CDR2 YNFKEQ. The CDR3 extends over 15 amino acids.

This clonotype was detected many times. Written as DNA, the CDR3 is TGTGCCTGGAGTGTAAGGGGATTGGGCACAGATACGCAGTATTTT. This sequence encodes CAWSVRGLGTDTQYF. J is TRBJ2-3 and V is TRBV30, with a tentative D call TRBD1 (5 bases). Germline lookup yields CDR1 GTSNPN and CDR2 SVGIG (reference sequence). Trimming cost V 0 bases and J 1 base, with 11 bases left between them. The CDR3 contains 15 residues.

This clonotype was seen more than once but under ten times. The genes are TRBV6-1 and TRBJ2-1, with 7 bases identical to TRBD1. Unmatched junction bases numbered 8, after V lost 5 bases and J lost 4 bases. From germline, CDR1 is MNHNS and CDR2 SASEGT. The CDR3 is made up of 15 amino acids. The CDR3, as DNA: TGTGCCAGCAGTCTCAGGGGGAACGAATACAATGAGCAGTTCTTC. It specifies CASSLRGNEYNEQFF.

There are many counts of this clonotype. The gene calls are TRBV18 and TRBJ2-3; 13 nucleotides match TRBD2. This CDR3 is 16 amino acids long. Germline V gives CDR1 KGHSH, CDR2 LQKENI. Trimming took 5 bases from V and 2 from J; bases not matched to a gene: 4. The CDR3 here is CASSSGTSGTTDTQYF. The CDR3 nucleotides are TGTGCCAGCTCATCCGGGACTAGCGGGACCACAGATACGCAGTATTTT.

Remarks on this clonotype: A much bigger clone sits one base away, suggesting this may be a read error. The gene calls are TRBV28 and TRBJ2-7; D gene ambiguous. CDR3 size: 16 residues. Germline CDR1 MDHEN, CDR2 SYDVKM. With 4 bases removed from V and 1 base from J, the gap between germline ends came to 17 bases. The CDR3 bases are TGTGCCAGCAGTTACCGGATCAATGACGTATCCTACGAGCAGTACTTC. Translated, it gives CASSYRINDVSYEQYF.

This clonotype was counted at least ten times. CDR3: CASSYAGVETQYF. The CDR3, as DNA: TGTGCCAGCAGTTACGCGGGAGTTGAGACGCAGTATTTT. This rearrangement joins TRBV6-2 or TRBV6-3 to TRBJ2-3, with 7 bases lining up with TRBD2. The CDR3 sequence is 13 residues long. The germline V gene encodes CDR1 MNHEY and CDR2 SVGEGT. With V trimmed by 2 bases and J by 9 bases, 5 bases remained unmatched.

The sample holds many counts of this clonotype. The rearrangement joins TRBV4-1 to TRBJ2-1, with TRBD2 identical over 14 bases. Losses at the gene ends were 1 base for V and 8 bases for J; bases not matched to a gene: 1. Germline-derived CDR1 and CDR2 are MGHRA and YSYEKL. The CDR3 is 15 amino acids. This CDR3 is CASSQGLAGGHEQFF. Written as DNA, the CDR3 is TGCGCCAGCAGCCAAGGACTAGCGGGAGGGCATGAGCAGTTCTTC.

This clonotype was recorded many times. The chain links TRBV6-1 to TRBJ1-6; TRBD1 aligns across 8 bases. Trimming cost V 10 bases and J 0 bases; bases outside gene matches: 14. Germline loops: CDR1 MNHNS, CDR2 SASEGT. This CDR3 spans 18 amino acids. CDR3 protein: CATRPGQGFSSYNSPLHF. Written as DNA, the CDR3 is TGTGCCACCCGACCCGGACAGGGTTTCAGCTCCTATAATTCACCCCTCCACTTT.

This chain links TRBV28 with TRBJ1-4; D uncertain. The V end lost 1 base, the J end lost 5 bases, and 11 bases lay between the germline ends. The CDR3 is 15 residues long. Germline CDR1 is MDHEN and CDR2 is SYDVKM. CDR3 nucleotide sequence: TGTGCCAGCAGTTTATTGAGTACCCCCAATGAAAAACTGTTTTTT. Protein: CASSLLSTPNEKLFF. Full variable domain (remainder filled in from reference TRBV28 and TRBJ1-4): DVKVTQSSRYLVKRTGEKVFLECVQDMDHENMFWYRQDPGLGLRLIYFSYDVKMKEKGDIPEGYSVSREKKERFSLILESASTNQTSMYLCASSLLSTPNEKLFFGSGTQLSVL.

This clonotype was recorded many times. V gene TRBV28 combines with J gene TRBJ2-1; 7 bases are a match to TRBD2. V shed 5 bases, J shed 4 bases, and the junction held 5 bases outside the gene matches. Germline values: CDR1 MDHEN, CDR2 SYDVKM. This CDR3 region has 14 residues. CDR3 sequence (DNA): TGTGCCAGCAGTCCGGGTAGCGGGTACAATGAGCAGTTCTTC. It encodes CASSPGSGYNEQFF.